Below, 28 T cell receptor beta chains from the same sample are listed, as sequenced in a study of blood T cell repertoires in COVID-19. Here immunoSEQ multiplex PCR was the method, and the copy in TCRdb shows in-frame clones only, minus some. The sample lists approximately 51,000 clones; about 85% were seen once. Sequenced material: peripheral blood. All receptors derive from a man aged 40-49 years with active COVID-19.

The chain employs TRBV4-1 and TRBJ1-1; tentative D call: TRBD1 (5 bases). V lost 3 bases and J 3 bases, leaving 11 bases between the germline ends. CDR3 length: 14 amino acids. Germline V lookup: CDR1 MGHRA, CDR2 YSYEKL. This CDR3 is CASSHRQGHTEAFF. CDR3 DNA: TGCGCCAGCAGCCATAGGCAGGGCCACACTGAAGCTTTCTTT.

In DNA, the CDR3 is TGTGCCAGCAGAGAAGGGAGTGGCACTGAAGCTTTCTTT. It codes for CASREGSGTEAFF. This chain joins TRBV28 and TRBJ1-1; D not resolved. Trimming shortened V by 6 bases and J by 4 bases, and 12 bases separated the two germline ends. CDR1 MDHEN and CDR2 SYDVKM come from the germline V gene. The CDR3 consists of 13 residues.

In its sample, this clone was seen a few times. The chain joins TRBV9 to TRBJ2-1, with 7 bases matching TRBD2. This CDR3 is 17 amino acids long. The germline V gene encodes CDR1 SGDLS and CDR2 YYNGEE. Losses at the gene ends were 4 bases for V and 7 bases for J; bases not matched to a gene: 17. The CDR3 nucleotides read TGTGCCAGCAGCCCTACGGCGGGGCTAGCGGCGGGGAATGAGCAGTTCTTC. Amino acids: CASSPTAGLAAGNEQFF.

This sequence joins TRBV27 and TRBJ2-5, with D possibly being TRBD1 (5 bases). Deletions cut 7 bases from V and 2 bases from J, with 20 bases between. The CDR3 is made up of 16 amino acids. In germline, CDR1 is MNHEY, CDR2 SMNVEV (reference sequence). CDR3 coding DNA: TGTGCCAGCAAGGTTCTAGGGGTGCCCTCTCAAGAGACCCAGTACTTC. Protein: CASKVLGVPSQETQYF.

This clone has just a few counts. V gene TRBV27 combines with J gene TRBJ1-4; the D gene is possibly TRBD1 (5 bases). Deletions cut 3 bases from V and 7 bases from J, with 15 bases between. Germline assignment: CDR1 MNHEY and CDR2 SMNVEV (reference sequence). There are 15 residues in the CDR3. The CDR3 loop reads CASSFLGGDGEKLFF. CDR3 in DNA: TGTGCCAGCAGTTTCCTGGGGGGGGATGGTGAAAAACTGTTTTTT. Filled out from reference TRBV27 and TRBJ1-4, the complete variable domain reads EAQVTQNPRYLITVTGKKLTVTCSQNMNHEYMSWYRQDPGLGLRQIYYSMNVEVTDKGDVPEGYKVSRKEKRNFPLILESPSPNQTSLYFCASSFLGGDGEKLFFGSGTQLSVL.

The chain joins TRBV4-2 to TRBJ2-5, with TRBD2 matching over 9 bases. The CDR3 has 16 amino acids. V trimming: 0 bases; J trimming: 5 bases; junction bases outside the gene matches: 7. Germline V lookup: CDR1 LGHNA, CDR2 YNFKEQ. CDR3 sequence: CASSQDGGRAGETQYF. The CDR3 DNA reads as TGTGCCAGCAGCCAAGATGGCGGGAGGGCCGGGGAGACCCAGTACTTC.

This clone was recorded only once. The chain combines TRBV27 with TRBJ2-2; 13 bases fit TRBD2. The CDR3 is made up of 23 amino acids. Unmatched junction bases numbered 20, after V lost 3 bases and J lost 1 base. Germline V lookup: CDR1 MNHEY, CDR2 SMNVEV (reference sequence). CDR3 sequence (DNA): TGTGCCAGCAGTTTTCTCTGGTCTCGAAAAGGACTAGCGGGAGAGGGGAACACCGGGGAGCTGTTTTTT. This translates into CASSFLWSRKGLAGEGNTGELFF.

This clone was seen a few times. The chain uses TRBV9 and TRBJ1-2, with TRBD1 matching 7 bases. The germline CDR1 and CDR2 sequences are SGDLS and YYNGEE. The CDR3 totals 13 residues. Trimming took 4 bases from V and 8 from J; bases not matched to a gene: 8. As DNA, the CDR3 is TGTGCCAGCAGCCCTGGAGGGACAGCGGGCTACACCTTC. As protein: CASSPGGTAGYTF.

The chain links TRBV7-2 to TRBJ2-3; 7 positions agree with TRBD1. Germline values: CDR1 SGHTA, CDR2 FQGNSA. The CDR3 sequence is 15 residues long. Losses at the gene ends were 5 bases for V and 3 bases for J; bases not matched to a gene: 8. The CDR3 coding sequence is TGTGCCAGCAGCCCGACAGGGTATGCGACAGATACGCAGTATTTT. Translating it yields CASSPTGYATDTQYF.

In this sample, this clone turned up a few times. The chain carries TRBV20-1 and TRBJ1-1; a weak D match, TRBD1 (6 bases). The V and J ends lost 7 bases and 1 base respectively, with 7 bases between them. The germline V gene encodes CDR1 DFQATT and CDR2 SNEGSKA (reference sequence). The length of the CDR3 is 11 residues. The CDR3 DNA reads TGCAGTGGCAGGGGGAACACTGAAGCTTTCTTT. Translating gives CSGRGNTEAFF.

The chain uses TRBV27 and TRBJ2-2, with D possibly matching TRBD2 (5 bases). Germline CDR1 is MNHEY and CDR2 is SMNVEV (reference sequence). V lost 8 bases and J 2 bases, leaving 21 bases between the germline ends. The CDR3 extends over 17 amino acids. Here the CDR3 reads CASRIPRSGPNTGELFF. The CDR3 coding sequence is TGTGCCAGCCGAATCCCGAGGAGCGGCCCTAACACCGGGGAGCTGTTTTTT.

This clone was seen only a few times. The V gene is TRBV30, the J gene TRBJ2-6, with TRBD2 matching over 10 bases. The CDR3 consists of 19 residues. CDR1 and CDR2 from the germline V gene are GTSNPN and SVGIG (reference sequence). V lost 0 bases, J lost 1 base, and 9 bases stayed unmatched. This CDR3 reads CAWSVLSSGSASGANVLTF. CDR3 in DNA: TGTGCCTGGAGTGTACTCTCTAGCGGGAGCGCTTCTGGGGCCAACGTCCTGACTTTC.

The chain joins TRBV30 to TRBJ2-5; weak D call: TRBD2 (6 bases). Per the germline V gene, CDR1 is GTSNPN and CDR2 is SVGIG (reference sequence). V gave up 4 bases and J gave up 4 bases, with 19 bases separating them. This CDR3 contains 15 residues. CDR3 region: CAWNSPWGGGETQYF. Written as DNA, the CDR3 is TGTGCCTGGAACTCCCCCTGGGGAGGTGGAGAGACCCAGTACTTC.

V is TRBV19 and J is TRBJ2-5; D call uncertain. Germline V gene data show CDR1 as LNHDA and CDR2 as SQIVND (reference sequence). The CDR3 is 15 amino acids. The V and J ends lost 4 bases and 0 bases respectively, with 12 bases between them. Here the CDR3 reads CASSTPRKDQETQYF. In DNA form, the CDR3 reads TGTGCCAGTAGTACGCCGCGGAAGGACCAAGAGACCCAGTACTTC.

The rearrangement links TRBV5-6 to TRBJ2-7, with a tentative D call TRBD2 (5 bases). The CDR3 extends over 14 amino acids. The V end lost 3 bases, the J end lost 2 bases, and 12 bases lay between the germline ends. Per the germline V gene, CDR1 is SGHDT and CDR2 is YYEEEE. CDR3 region: CASSSGNRAYEQYF. In DNA, the CDR3 is TGTGCCAGCAGCTCCGGGAACCGAGCCTACGAGCAGTACTTC.

This sequence joins TRBV9 and TRBJ1-4, with D tentatively TRBD1 (6 bases). The CDR3 consists of 16 residues. Germline V CDR1 and CDR2: SGDLS, YYNGEE. V dropped 0 bases and J dropped 0 bases, with 9 bases sitting between them. The CDR3 is CASSVDPGATNEKLFF. CDR3 nucleotide sequence: TGTGCCAGCAGCGTAGACCCAGGGGCAACTAATGAAAAACTGTTTTTT.

The rearrangement links TRBV5-4 to TRBJ2-2; TRBD1 agrees at 8 bases. V dropped 4 bases and J dropped 7; count of bases not matched to a gene: 12. CDR1 and CDR2 from the germline V gene are SGHNT and YYREEE (reference sequence). CDR3 length: 16 amino acids. The CDR3 is CASSVEGGQAGGELFF. CDR3 bases: TGTGCCAGCAGCGTAGAGGGGGGACAGGCAGGCGGGGAGCTGTTTTTT. The complete variable domain, with remaining parts taken from reference TRBV5-4 and TRBJ2-2, reads ETGVTQSPTHLIKTRGQQVTLRCSSQSGHNTVSWYQQALGQGPQFIFQYYREEENGRGNFPPRFSGLQFPNYSSELNVNALELDDSALYLCASSVEGGQAGGELFFGEGSRLTVL.

This rearrangement joins TRBV29-1 to TRBJ1-1; D might be TRBD1 (5 bases). The CDR3 sequence is 13 residues long. Trimming shortened V by 6 bases and J by 4 bases, and 15 bases separated the two germline ends. Germline CDR1 and CDR2: SQVTM and ANQGSEA. CDR3 coding DNA: TGCAGCGTGACTAACTACGGGGGCACTGAAGCTTTCTTT. This sequence encodes CSVTNYGGTEAFF.

The chain is built from TRBV5-1 and TRBJ2-7, with D possibly being TRBD2 (7 bases). This CDR3 is built from 17 residues. Germline lookup yields CDR1 SGHRS and CDR2 YFSETQ. The V end was cut by 3 bases, the J end by 6 bases, with 25 bases between. The DNA for the CDR3 is TGCGCCAGCAGCTCCCACGGCCTGGGAGGGGGAGGGAGCGAGCAGTACTTC. Protein: CASSSHGLGGGGSEQYF.

The DNA of the CDR3 is TGCGCCACCGGGACTAGCGGGAGCAACCTCAATAATGAGCAGTTCTTC. Protein: CATGTSGSNLNNEQFF. The chain has TRBV5-1 and TRBJ2-1, with 14 bases aligning to TRBD2. V was clipped by 9 bases and J by 7 bases; unmatched bases: 12. This CDR3 spans 16 amino acids. Germline V gene data show CDR1 as SGHRS and CDR2 as YFSETQ.

This rearrangement joins TRBV2 to TRBJ2-5, with 7 bases identical to TRBD2. Germline-derived CDR1 and CDR2 are SNHLY and FYNNEI. The length of the CDR3 is 15 residues. V lost 2 bases and J lost 1; bases outside the gene matches: 4. For the CDR3, the DNA is TGTGCCAGCAGTGAATGGGGGGGACTCCAAGAGACCCAGTACTTC. It yields the protein CASSEWGGLQETQYF.

This clone is a singleton in its sample. The chain joins TRBV6-5 to TRBJ1-5, with D hard to call. The V gene's germline CDR1 is MNHEY and CDR2 SVGAGI. The CDR3 extends over 15 amino acids. Trimming pared 10 bases from V and 5 bases from J, leaving 21 bases between. The CDR3 sequence: CATVRWSADYQPQHF. The CDR3 DNA reads TGTGCCACCGTTAGATGGTCGGCGGATTATCAGCCCCAGCATTTT.

V and J are TRBV30 and TRBJ1-2; 7 bases match TRBD1. The V and J ends lost 6 bases and 6 bases, in that order; junction bases with no gene match: 10. Germline CDR1 is GTSNPN and CDR2 is SVGIG (reference sequence). The CDR3 contains 13 residues. The CDR3 DNA reads TGTGCCTGCGGCGACAGGGACAAGAATGGCTACACCTTC. Protein sequence: CACGDRDKNGYTF.

This chain joins TRBV5-1 and TRBJ2-6, with 8 bases lining up with TRBD1. Germline CDR1 reads SGHRS; CDR2 reads YFSETQ. The V segment lost 7 bases and the J segment 0 bases; nucleotides outside the gene matches: 9. The length of the CDR3 is 17 residues. CDR3 sequence (DNA): TGCGCCAGCGGAGGGACAGGAATATACTCTGGGGCCAACGTCCTGACTTTC. This codes for CASGGTGIYSGANVLTF. Full variable domain (outside the CDR3, taken from reference TRBV5-1 and TRBJ2-6): KAGVTQTPRYLIKTRGQQVTLSCSPISGHRSVSWYQQTPGQGLQFLFEYFSETQRNKGNFPGRFSGRQFSNSRSEMNVSTLELGDSALYLCASGGTGIYSGANVLTFGAGSRLTVL.

This clone has only one observation. The chain recombines TRBV19 with TRBJ2-5; D might be TRBD1 (6 bases). CDR3 length equals 12 residues. Trimming shortened V by 6 bases and J by 7 bases, and 12 bases separated the two germline ends. Germline assignment: CDR1 LNHDA and CDR2 SQIVND (reference sequence). The CDR3: CASSEQGRTQYF. The DNA for the CDR3 is TGTGCCAGTAGCGAACAGGGTAGGACCCAGTACTTC.

J is TRBJ2-3 and V is TRBV6-5, with D possibly matching TRBD2 (6 bases). Per germline, CDR1 MNHEY and CDR2 SVGAGI. Deletions cut 6 bases from V and 2 bases from J, with 9 bases between. CDR3 length: 13 residues. This CDR3 is CASRGGYTDTQYF. The CDR3 bases are TGTGCCAGCAGAGGAGGGTACACAGATACGCAGTATTTT.

Only a few counts were recorded for this clone. The chain has TRBV5-1 and TRBJ1-1; 8 bases line up with TRBD1. The CDR3 runs to 14 residues. The germline CDR1 and CDR2 sequences are SGHRS and YFSETQ. V trimming: 3 bases; J trimming: 8 bases; junction bases outside the gene matches: 9. The CDR3 DNA is TGCGCCAGCAGCTCCTCGACAGGGGCGGGAGAAGCTTTCTTT. Its translation: CASSSSTGAGEAFF.

The chain combines TRBV5-1 with TRBJ2-2; D not certain. Per germline, CDR1 SGHRS and CDR2 YFSETQ. The CDR3 is made up of 14 amino acids. V lost 1 base, J lost 6 bases, and 10 bases lay in between. The CDR3, as DNA: TGCGCCAGCAGCTTGTCGGGTTCGTCCGGGGAGCTGTTTTTT. It encodes CASSLSGSSGELFF.